The 31 T cell receptor beta chains below all came from one sample that was sequenced in a study of blood T cell repertoires in COVID-19. Only in-frame clones appear in the TCRdb table, and some are missing; sequencing was by immunoSEQ multiplex PCR. The sample lists about 17,000 clones, approximately 80% occurring once. The sequenced sample consisted of peripheral blood. Receptors were obtained from a man between 65 and 85 years old with COVID-19, enrolled during active disease.

V gene TRBV5-1 combines with J gene TRBJ2-6; 7 bases fit TRBD1. The trim removed 2 bases at V and 2 bases at J, leaving 10 bases unmatched. Germline V gene lookup returns CDR1 SGHRS and CDR2 YFSETQ. The CDR3 totals 18 residues. DNA of the CDR3: TGCGCCAGCAGCTTCGACAGGGTTTCACTCCCTGGGGCCAACGTCCTGACTTTC. This sequence encodes CASSFDRVSLPGANVLTF.

The genes are TRBV14 and TRBJ2-1; D may be TRBD1 (5 bases). Trimming took off 4 bases at V and 1 base at J, with 11 bases between the two ends. CDR1 and CDR2 (germline): SGHDN, FVKESK. The CDR3 is 15 amino acids. CDR3: CASSREDSSYNEQFF. CDR3 bases: TGTGCCAGCAGCCGAGAAGACAGTTCCTACAATGAGCAGTTCTTC.

The chain combines TRBV10-2 with TRBJ2-1, with D perhaps matching TRBD1 (6 bases). Germline V lookup: CDR1 WSHSY, CDR2 SAAADI. There are 17 residues in the CDR3. The ends were cut back, 2 bases at V and 8 bases at J, with 22 bases in the middle. In nucleotides, the CDR3 is TGCGCCAGCAGTGAGCCAAAACAGGGAAGAAATGACCATGAGCAGTTCTTC. It codes for CASSEPKQGRNDHEQFF.

This clone was recorded a few times. The chain carries TRBV7-9 and TRBJ2-7; TRBD2 might be the D (6 bases). Per germline, CDR1 SEHNR and CDR2 FQNEAQ (reference sequence). V dropped 4 bases and J dropped 4 bases, with 8 bases sitting between them. The CDR3 has 12 amino acids. Written as DNA, the CDR3 is TGTGCCAGCAGCTCGAGCGGGTACGAGCAGTACTTC. Residues: CASSSSGYEQYF.

The V and J genes are TRBV27 and TRBJ1-1; D not certain. Germline lookup yields CDR1 MNHEY and CDR2 SMNVEV (reference sequence). This CDR3 contains 13 residues. Trimming shortened V by 5 bases and J by 5 bases, and 12 bases separated the two germline ends. The CDR3 sequence is CASSKRTWTEAFF. The CDR3 nucleotides are TGTGCCAGCAGTAAGAGGACTTGGACTGAAGCTTTCTTT.

The chain couples TRBV13 to TRBJ2-5; 10 bases align to TRBD1. V dropped 5 bases and J dropped 3; count of bases not matched to a gene: 6. CDR1 and CDR2 (germline): PRHDT, FYEKMQ (reference sequence). The CDR3 is 15 amino acids. Written as DNA, the CDR3 is TGTGCCAGCAGCCCATCGGGGACAGGGGAAGAGACCCAGTACTTC. This encodes CASSPSGTGEETQYF.

The gene calls are TRBV12-3 or TRBV12-4 and TRBJ2-7; D is undetermined. The CDR3 contains 11 residues. Between the trimmed V and J ends, which lost 6 bases and 0 bases, there was a span of 3 bases. The CDR3 DNA follows: TGTGCCAGCAGCTCCTCCTACGAGCAGTACTTC. It yields the protein CASSSSYEQYF.

The V and J genes are TRBV28 and TRBJ1-2, with D possibly matching TRBD1 (6 bases). Germline CDR1 MDHEN, CDR2 SYDVKM. CDR3 length: 14 amino acids. Trimming took off 8 bases at V and 2 bases at J, with 15 bases between the two ends. The CDR3 protein is CASYPTGHNYGYTF. DNA for the CDR3: TGTGCCAGCTACCCAACAGGGCACAACTATGGCTACACCTTC.

This clone was seen a handful of times. The rearrangement joins TRBV28 to TRBJ2-7, with D unresolved. The CDR3 loop spans 14 amino acids. V was shortened by 4 bases and J by 2 bases, with 12 bases between the two germline ends. CDR1 and CDR2 (germline): MDHEN, SYDVKM. CDR3 bases: TGTGCCAGCAGTTCACACGAAATCACCTACGAGCAGTACTTC. Encoded protein: CASSSHEITYEQYF.

This clone was seen more than once but under ten times. J is TRBJ1-1 and V is TRBV12-3 or TRBV12-4; no firm D call. V lost 1 base and J lost 7, with 4 bases in between. The CDR3 contains 11 residues. The CDR3 sequence is CASSLDGEAFF. CDR3 nucleotides: TGTGCCAGCAGTTTAGACGGTGAAGCTTTCTTT.

The genes are TRBV3-1 (or the pseudogene TRBV3-2) and TRBJ2-5; 7 nucleotides align to TRBD2. The germline CDR1 and CDR2 sequences are LGHDT and YNNKEL (reference sequence). This CDR3 has 16 amino acids. Trimming took 0 bases from V and 0 from J; bases not matched to a gene: 4. In DNA form, the CDR3 reads TGTGCCAGCAGCCAAGACCAAACTAGCGACCAAGAGACCCAGTACTTC. As protein: CASSQDQTSDQETQYF.

This clone was counted between two and nine times. The V call is TRBV18, the J call TRBJ1-6; possible D gene TRBD1, 5 bases. Trimming took off 3 bases at V and 9 bases at J, with 12 bases between the two ends. This CDR3 is built from 14 residues. Germline assignment: CDR1 KGHSH and CDR2 LQKENI. The CDR3: CASSPGQGISPLHF. In nucleotides, the CDR3 is TGTGCCAGCTCACCGGGGCAAGGGATTTCACCCCTCCACTTT.

The chain uses TRBV5-4 and TRBJ2-1; perhaps TRBD2 as D (5 bases). Germline loops: CDR1 SGHNT, CDR2 YYREEE (reference sequence). The CDR3 has 16 residues. V was shortened by 5 bases and J by 1 base, with 16 bases between the two germline ends. This chain's CDR3 is CASSSDGVISYNEQFF. CDR3 nucleotides: TGTGCCAGCAGTTCCGACGGGGTGATTTCCTACAATGAGCAGTTCTTC.

This clone has a handful of counts. This chain links TRBV6-1 with TRBJ1-4; no clear D gene. Between the trimmed V and J ends, which lost 2 bases and 5 bases, there was a span of 9 bases. This CDR3 has 14 residues. CDR1 and CDR2 from the germline V gene are MNHNS and SASEGT. In nucleotides, the CDR3 is TGTGCCAGCAGTGAACCGGGGATAAATGAAAAACTGTTTTTT. Residues: CASSEPGINEKLFF.

This clone was detected once. The chain couples TRBV27 to TRBJ2-1; TRBD2 matches at 13 bases. This CDR3 spans 16 amino acids. The germline gives CDR1 MNHEY, CDR2 SMNVEV (reference sequence). V dropped 6 bases and J dropped 4; count of bases not matched to a gene: 6. The CDR3 loop is CASSRTSGGPYNEQFF. CDR3 in DNA: TGTGCCAGCAGCCGGACTAGCGGGGGACCATACAATGAGCAGTTCTTC.

The V gene is TRBV28, the J gene TRBJ2-3; the match to TRBD2 covers 8 bases. The CDR3 contains 14 residues. The germline gives CDR1 MDHEN, CDR2 SYDVKM. V trimming: 7 bases; J trimming: 2 bases; junction bases outside the gene matches: 5. DNA of the CDR3: TGTGCCAGCATCGGCGGGGGGATCACAGATACGCAGTATTTT. This gives the protein CASIGGGITDTQYF.

The genes are TRBV7-2 and TRBJ2-7; 7 bases are shared with TRBD1. Trimming removed 3 bases from V and 0 bases from J; junction bases left unmatched: 14. This CDR3 spans 18 amino acids. CDR1 is SGHTA and CDR2 is FQGNSA in the germline V gene. CDR3 residues: CASSFGTAGRGISYEQYF. In DNA form, the CDR3 reads TGTGCCAGCAGCTTCGGGACAGCAGGAAGGGGGATCTCCTACGAGCAGTACTTC.

V gene TRBV18 combines with J gene TRBJ2-3, with TRBD2 matching over 7 bases. CDR1 and CDR2 (germline): KGHSH, LQKENI. The CDR3 has 15 amino acids. After removal of 6 bases from V and 3 bases from J, the junction contained 9 bases not matched to a gene. CDR3 region: CASSPWRERTDTQYF. The DNA for the CDR3 is TGTGCCAGCTCCCCTTGGCGGGAGAGGACAGATACGCAGTATTTT.

The chain couples TRBV2 to TRBJ1-5; a weak D match, TRBD1 (6 bases). Germline assignment: CDR1 SNHLY and CDR2 FYNNEI. The CDR3 has 15 amino acids. The V and J ends lost 6 bases and 4 bases respectively, with 16 bases between them. The CDR3 sequence is CASSIRAQGNQPQHF. The CDR3 nucleotides read TGTGCCAGCAGCATCCGGGCCCAGGGGAATCAGCCCCAGCATTTT.

The chain combines TRBV7-3 with TRBJ2-3, with D possibly matching TRBD2 (6 bases). The V gene's germline CDR1 is SGHTA and CDR2 FQGTGA. The length of the CDR3 is 14 residues. Trimming removed 5 bases from V and 7 bases from J, with 16 bases in between. Here the CDR3 reads CASSPAGLGNTQYF. Written as DNA, the CDR3 is TGTGCCAGCAGCCCGGCGGGGCTGGGGAATACGCAGTATTTT.

The rearrangement joins TRBV5-1 to TRBJ2-3; 7 nucleotides agree with TRBD2. Germline V gene data show CDR1 as SGHRS and CDR2 as YFSETQ. The CDR3 is 16 residues long. V dropped 4 bases and J dropped 0; count of bases not matched to a gene: 8. The chain's CDR3 is CASSRLLSGSTDTQYF. CDR3 DNA sequence: TGCGCCAGCAGCCGCCTGCTTAGCGGGAGCACAGATACGCAGTATTTT. Full variable domain (missing parts from reference TRBV5-1 and TRBJ2-3): KAGVTQTPRYLIKTRGQQVTLSCSPISGHRSVSWYQQTPGQGLQFLFEYFSETQRNKGNFPGRFSGRQFSNSRSEMNVSTLELGDSALYLCASSRLLSGSTDTQYFGPGTRLTVL.

This sequence joins TRBV7-9 and TRBJ1-2; D perhaps matches TRBD1 (5 bases). V gave up 5 bases and J gave up 1 base, with 8 bases separating them. The CDR3 runs 13 residues. CDR1 and CDR2 (germline): SEHNR, FQNEAQ (reference sequence). CDR3 nucleotides: TGTGCCAGCAGCGACAGTAATAACTATGGCTACACCTTC. It codes for CASSDSNNYGYTF.

The chain joins TRBV10-3 to TRBJ2-7; 11 nucleotides line up with TRBD1. This CDR3 is built from 14 residues. Per the germline V gene, CDR1 is ENHRY and CDR2 is SYGVKD. Unmatched junction bases numbered 3, after V lost 2 bases and J lost 6 bases. The CDR3 nucleotides are TGTGCCATCAGTGAGGGACAGGGGGCTCTCGAGCAGTACTTC. As protein: CAISEGQGALEQYF.

V gene TRBV5-1 combines with J gene TRBJ1-1, with TRBD1 identical over 8 bases. V gave up 4 bases and J gave up 1 base; unmatched junction bases: 6. The CDR3 loop spans 15 amino acids. Looked up from germline, CDR1 is SGHRS and CDR2 is YFSETQ. The CDR3 DNA follows: TGCGCCAGCAGCGCCCGACAGGGGAAGAACACTGAAGCTTTCTTT. This codes for CASSARQGKNTEAFF.

V and J are TRBV5-4 and TRBJ2-2, with D possibly being TRBD1 (5 bases). V lost 0 bases, J lost 5 bases, and 11 bases lay in between. The CDR3 is 15 amino acids. Germline V gene sequence: CDR1 SGHNT, CDR2 YYREEE (reference sequence). The CDR3, as DNA: TGTGCCAGCAGCTTGGCCTGGGGCTCGACCGGGGAGCTGTTTTTT. Encoded protein: CASSLAWGSTGELFF.

This clone showed up just a few times. The gene calls are TRBV5-1 and TRBJ2-2; 9 bases are shared with TRBD1. The CDR3 has 14 amino acids. In germline, CDR1 is SGHRS, CDR2 YFSETQ. V was clipped by 4 bases and J by 7 bases; unmatched bases: 5. DNA of the CDR3: TGCGCCAGCAGCCTCCGGGACAGGGTCGGGGAGCTGTTTTTT. Its translation is CASSLRDRVGELFF.

The V call is TRBV4-1, the J call TRBJ2-4; 9 bases are shared with TRBD2. The CDR3 extends over 20 amino acids. The V and J ends lost 8 bases and 2 bases, in that order; junction bases with no gene match: 22. Germline loops: CDR1 MGHRA, CDR2 YSYEKL. The CDR3 loop is CASGHRLAVSTPMTKNIQYF. CDR3 DNA sequence: TGCGCCAGCGGTCATCGACTAGCGGTATCCACCCCTATGACCAAAAACATTCAGTACTTC.

The chain joins TRBV15 to TRBJ1-2, with 9 positions matching TRBD1. This CDR3 has 15 amino acids. Trimming removed 8 bases from V and 6 bases from J; junction bases left unmatched: 13. Germline V gives CDR1 LNHNV, CDR2 YYDKDF (reference sequence). CDR3 nucleotide sequence: TGTGCCACCGCGAAGACAGGGGGGAGTGTAGATGGCTACACCTTC. Translated, it gives CATAKTGGSVDGYTF.

This rearrangement joins TRBV5-6 to TRBJ1-2; D remains unclear. Germline assignment: CDR1 SGHDT and CDR2 YYEEEE. The ends were cut back, 0 bases at V and 2 bases at J, with 8 bases in the middle. The CDR3 spans 14 residues. CDR3: CASSLGRNNYGYTF. The CDR3 DNA is TGTGCCAGCAGCTTGGGCAGAAACAACTATGGCTACACCTTC.

This chain connects TRBV14 to TRBJ2-7; 7 nucleotides align to TRBD1. The CDR3 is 12 residues long. Germline V gene sequence: CDR1 SGHDN, CDR2 FVKESK. Trimming removed 5 bases from V and 5 bases from J; junction bases left unmatched: 3. The CDR3 coding sequence is TGTGCCAGCAGCAAACAGGGGAACGAGCAGTACTTC. Protein: CASSKQGNEQYF.

The chain is built from TRBV2 and TRBJ2-5; D ambiguous. In germline, CDR1 is SNHLY, CDR2 FYNNEI. CDR3 length: 12 residues. V was pared by 6 bases and J by 2 bases, with 7 bases between. CDR3 protein: CASSLGQETQYF. Here the CDR3 DNA reads TGTGCCAGCAGCCTCGGGCAAGAGACCCAGTACTTC.